The clone carrying this T cell receptor (beta chain) was found a few times. Its target is unknown. What was amplified from RNA transcripts were TCR beta CDR3 regions. Carried out on the TCR CDR3, a first-round RT-PCR used the HTBI primer set. TCRdb re-derived calls from the multiplex PCR reads in MiXCR, one entry per CDR3 protein. The sample holds around 350,000 distinct CDR3 sequences, nearly 15% seen once. Germline V lookup: CDR1 SGHRS, CDR2 YFSETQ. The junction had 5 bases not matched to a gene; V was cut back by 5 bases and J by 4 bases. This CDR3 is 14 amino acids long. The source of the sample is a study of T cells in Graves' hyperthyroidism and ophthalmopathy. Study-wide results and caveats: Most thyroid clonotypes expanded above 0.001 appeared in blood too.

The sequence came from a woman aged 60 to 75 with Graves' ophthalmopathy. The rearrangement uses TRBV5-1 and TRBJ2-3; TRBD1 matches at 9 bases. The sequencing sample was made of blood. The CDR3 DNA sequence: TGCGCCAGCAGAGCCGGGACAGGGTCAGATACGCAGTATTTT. Amino acids: CASRAGTGSDTQYF.